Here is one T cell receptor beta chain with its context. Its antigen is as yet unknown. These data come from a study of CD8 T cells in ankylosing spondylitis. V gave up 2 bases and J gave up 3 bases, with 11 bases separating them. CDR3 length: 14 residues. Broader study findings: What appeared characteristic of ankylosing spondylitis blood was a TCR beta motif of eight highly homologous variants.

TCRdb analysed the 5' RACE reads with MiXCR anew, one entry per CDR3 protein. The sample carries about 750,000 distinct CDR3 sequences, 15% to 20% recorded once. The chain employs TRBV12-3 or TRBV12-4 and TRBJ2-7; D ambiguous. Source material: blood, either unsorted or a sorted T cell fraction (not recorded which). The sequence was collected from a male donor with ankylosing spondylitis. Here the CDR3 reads CASSLSTQNYEQYF. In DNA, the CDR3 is TGTGCCAGCAGTTTAAGTACACAGAACTACGAGCAGTACTTC.